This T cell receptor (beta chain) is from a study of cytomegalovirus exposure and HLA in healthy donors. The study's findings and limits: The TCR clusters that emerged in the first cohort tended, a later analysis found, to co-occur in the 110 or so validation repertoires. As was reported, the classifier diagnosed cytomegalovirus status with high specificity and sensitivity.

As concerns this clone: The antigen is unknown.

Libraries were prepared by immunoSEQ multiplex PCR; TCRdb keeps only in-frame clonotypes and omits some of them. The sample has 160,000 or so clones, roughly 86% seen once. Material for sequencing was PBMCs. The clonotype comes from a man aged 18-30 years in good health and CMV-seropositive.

The CDR3 nucleotides are TGTGCCAGCAGTTACTCGAAGGCAGGGAATCAGCCCCAGCATTTT. Translation gives CASSYSKAGNQPQHF. The chain employs TRBV6-5 and TRBJ1-5, with a possible D match to TRBD1 (5 bases). The germline CDR1 and CDR2 sequences are MNHEY and SVGAGI. Trimming took off 0 bases at V and 4 bases at J, with 10 bases between the two ends. CDR3 length: 15 residues.